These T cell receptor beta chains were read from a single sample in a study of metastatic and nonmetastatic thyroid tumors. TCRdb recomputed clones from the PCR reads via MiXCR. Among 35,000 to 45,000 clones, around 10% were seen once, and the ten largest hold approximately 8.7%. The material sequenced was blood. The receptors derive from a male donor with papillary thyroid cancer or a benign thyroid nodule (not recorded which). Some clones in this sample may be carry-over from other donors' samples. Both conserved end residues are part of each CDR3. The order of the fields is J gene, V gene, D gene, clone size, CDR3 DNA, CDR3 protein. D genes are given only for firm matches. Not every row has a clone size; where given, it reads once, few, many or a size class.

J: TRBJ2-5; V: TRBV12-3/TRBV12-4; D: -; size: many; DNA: TGTGCCAGCAGTTTCGTGGCGGGACGATTCCAAGAGACCCAGTACTTC; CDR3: CASSFVAGRFQETQYF
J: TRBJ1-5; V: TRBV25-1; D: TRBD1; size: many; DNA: TGTGCCAGCACCGTAGACAGGGTAAGATGTCGGAATCAGCCCCAGCATTTT; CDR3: CASTVDRVRCRNQPQHF
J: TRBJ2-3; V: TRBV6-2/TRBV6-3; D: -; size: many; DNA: TGTGCCAGCAGCCCGGGGGCGTCGGATACAGATACGCAGTATTTT; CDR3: CASSPGASDTDTQYF
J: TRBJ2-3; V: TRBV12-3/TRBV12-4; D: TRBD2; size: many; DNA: TGTGCCAGCAGTTTATCGGGAGGACGCACAGATACGCAGTATTTT; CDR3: CASSLSGGRTDTQYF
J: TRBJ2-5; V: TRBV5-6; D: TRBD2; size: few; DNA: TGTGCCAGCAGCCTAGGGGAGGGGCCCCAAGAGACCCAGTACTTC; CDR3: CASSLGEGPQETQYF
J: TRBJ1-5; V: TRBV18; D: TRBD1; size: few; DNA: TGTGCCAGCTCACCATCGACAGGGAGCAATCAGCCCCAGCATTTT; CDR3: CASSPSTGSNQPQHF
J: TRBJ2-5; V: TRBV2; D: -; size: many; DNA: TGTGCCAGCAGTGAGGGCTTCACAGGGATCATAGGGGAGACCCAGTACTTC; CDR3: CASSEGFTGIIGETQYF
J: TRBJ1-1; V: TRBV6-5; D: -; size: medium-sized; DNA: TGTGCCAGCAGTTACTCAGGACGGGTGAACACTGAAGCTTTCTTT; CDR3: CASSYSGRVNTEAFF
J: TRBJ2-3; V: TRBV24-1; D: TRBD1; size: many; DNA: TGTGCCACCAGTGATTTCGCCAGGGGGCGGACAGATACGCAGTATTTT; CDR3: CATSDFARGRTDTQYF
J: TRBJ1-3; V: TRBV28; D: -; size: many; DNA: TGTGCCAGCAGTTTAGCTGGAAACACCATATATTTT; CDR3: CASSLAGNTIYF
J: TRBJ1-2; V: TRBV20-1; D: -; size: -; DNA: TGCAGTGCCCCTGGGGGTCCCACAGGCTGTGGCTACACCTTC; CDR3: CSAPGGPTGCGYTF
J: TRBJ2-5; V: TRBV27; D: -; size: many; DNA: TGTGCCAGCAGTTTCGGGGGCCTTGAGGGGGAGACCCAGTACTTC; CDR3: CASSFGGLEGETQYF
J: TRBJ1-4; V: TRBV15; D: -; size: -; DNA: TGTGCCACCAGCGAGGGACGGACTAATGAAAAACTGTTTTTT; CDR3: CATSEGRTNEKLFF
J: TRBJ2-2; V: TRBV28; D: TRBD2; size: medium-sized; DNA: TGTGCCAGCAGCCGGACTAGCGTGAGCGGGGAGCTGTTTTTT; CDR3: CASSRTSVSGELFF
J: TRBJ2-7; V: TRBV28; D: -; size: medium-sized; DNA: TGTGCCAGCAGTTTACGACAGGCTGCCTCCTACGAGCAGTACTTC; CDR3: CASSLRQAASYEQYF
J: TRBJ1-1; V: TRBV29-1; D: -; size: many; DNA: TGCAGCGTTGGGGCAGGAAAGGCTGAAGCTTTCTTT; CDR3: CSVGAGKAEAFF
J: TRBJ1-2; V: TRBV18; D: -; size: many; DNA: TGTGCCAGCTCCCAGACTGGGAACTATGGCTACACCTTC; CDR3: CASSQTGNYGYTF
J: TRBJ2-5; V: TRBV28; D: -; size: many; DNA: TGTGCCAGCAGTTTTGGGGGCGGACGGGACCAAGAGACCCAGTACTTC; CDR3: CASSFGGGRDQETQYF
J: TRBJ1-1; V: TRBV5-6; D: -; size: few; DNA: TGTGCCAGCAGCCAGCGGGTGGGGATGGACACTGAAGCTTTCTTT; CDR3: CASSQRVGMDTEAFF
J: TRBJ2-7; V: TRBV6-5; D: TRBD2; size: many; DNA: TGTGCCAGCAGTTACTCGGGACTAGCGGGAGGGTCCTACGAGCAGTACTTC; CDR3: CASSYSGLAGGSYEQYF
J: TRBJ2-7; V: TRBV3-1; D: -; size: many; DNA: TGTGCCAGCAGCCAAGGCGGGACACCCTACGAGCAGTACTTC; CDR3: CASSQGGTPYEQYF
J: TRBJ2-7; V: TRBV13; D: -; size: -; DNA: TGTGCCAGCAGCTCCGTTAGAACCTACGAGCAGTACTTC; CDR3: CASSSVRTYEQYF
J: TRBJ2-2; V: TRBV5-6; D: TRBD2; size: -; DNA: TGTGCCAGCATCCGGGCTCTAGCTGGGGGGGCCGGGGAGCTGTTTTTT; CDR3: CASIRALAGGAGELFF
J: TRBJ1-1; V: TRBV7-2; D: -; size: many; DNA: TGTGCCAGCAGCCATATGAACAGGGTGAACACTGAAGCTTTCTTT; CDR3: CASSHMNRVNTEAFF
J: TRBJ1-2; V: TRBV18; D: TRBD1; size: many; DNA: TGTGCCACCTCAGGGGGCGCAATGTATGGCTACACCTTC; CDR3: CATSGGAMYGYTF
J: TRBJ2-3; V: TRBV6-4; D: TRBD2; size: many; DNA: TGTGCCAGCAGTGTGGCGAGCGGGAGCGGGACAGATACGCAGTATTTT; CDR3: CASSVASGSGTDTQYF